This T cell receptor beta chain was retrieved from a study of CD8+CD57+ T cells in acquired aplastic anemia. Overall study context: Sorting CD4+ and CD8+ cells gave DNA averaging about 2.9 ug.

Remarks on this clonotype: Its antigen is unknown.

The use of genomic DNA as template underpinned the TCR beta VDJ and CDR3 profiling. TCRdb re-derived calls from the reads in MiXCR, one entry per CDR3 protein. The sample lists 260,000 or so distinct CDR3 sequences; approximately 50% were seen once. Study-wide results and caveats: The study identified roughly 31 CD8+ CDR3 sequences shared by patients and controls. Simpson's diversity of CD8+ cells was not significantly different in patients compared with controls.

The CDR3 is 16 amino acids. V was trimmed by 5 bases and J by 0 bases, leaving 17 bases between them. Germline V lookup: CDR1 SGHRS, CDR2 YFSETQ. Those patients picked for sequencing had displayed CD8+CD57+ cell expansion on flow cytometry. Sequencing was carried out using sorted CD4+, CD8+, or CD8+CD57+ T cells (not recorded which) from PBMCs. The sequence came from a human donor with aplastic anemia. V and J are TRBV5-1 and TRBJ1-1; D not certain. The chain's CDR3 is CASSDPSLTLNTEAFF. CDR3 nucleotides: TGCGCCAGCAGTGATCCATCGCTGACACTGAACACTGAAGCTTTCTTT.